This entry features one T cell receptor (beta chain) sequence. The antigen remains undetermined. The table came from immunoSEQ multiplex PCR; TCRdb's copy has only in-frame clones and leaves some out. The repertoire holds 180,000 or so clones, with 90% to 95% as singletons. This CDR3 comprises 17 residues. The V gene end was trimmed by 0 bases and the J gene end by 3 bases; junction bases not matched to a gene: 9. CDR1 MGHRA and CDR2 YSYEKL come from the germline V gene. These data come from a study of shared clonotypes between healthy human individuals. Broader study findings: Non-shared clonotypes showed lower generation probabilities than clonotypes common to all four donors. Specimens sampled were limited to blood, with tissue repertoires likely differing. Four donors showed sharing of approximately 5% of naive CD4 clonotypes.

Each donor was a Caucasian adult residing in Nashville, Tennessee. The sequence derives from a woman aged 25 to 39 in good health. The genes are TRBV4-1 and TRBJ2-5, with 8 positions matching TRBD2. Sequencing input: naive CD4+ T cells sorted from blood. Subset in this sample: CD45RA+ positively selected. CDR3 loop: CASSQDPSGSNKETQYF. The CDR3 DNA follows: TGCGCCAGCAGCCAAGATCCCAGCGGGAGTAACAAAGAGACCCAGTACTTC.